This T cell receptor (beta chain) was recovered during a study of blood T cell repertoires in COVID-19. Germline assignment: CDR1 LNHDA and CDR2 SQIVND (reference sequence). CDR3 size: 14 residues. Trimming stripped 2 bases from V and 5 bases from J, with 9 bases between. TCRdb keeps only in-frame clones here, not all; method: immunoSEQ multiplex PCR. The sample holds 200,000 to 300,000 clones, roughly 83% seen once. This clonotype was sampled from a man older than 75 with acute or convalescent COVID-19. Sample: peripheral blood. The rearrangement joins TRBV19 to TRBJ2-2, with a possible D match to TRBD1 (6 bases). The CDR3 loop reads CASSIPQGTGELFF. In DNA, the CDR3 is TGTGCCAGTAGTATACCCCAGGGGACCGGGGAGCTGTTTTTT.